These 31 T cell receptor beta chains came from one sample sequenced in a study of blood T cell repertoires in COVID-19. Assay: immunoSEQ multiplex PCR; the TCRdb copy retains only in-frame clones and omits some. The sample has around 95,000 clones; roughly 80% are singletons. The sample consisted of peripheral blood. These receptors were taken from an elderly woman with acute or convalescent COVID-19.

The chain joins TRBV11-2 to TRBJ2-5; TRBD2 agrees at 10 bases. The CDR3 has 16 amino acids. Germline V gene data show CDR1 as SGHAT and CDR2 as FQNNGV. J was trimmed by 3 bases and V by 0 bases; bases with no gene match: 4. The CDR3 DNA is TGTGCCAGCAGCTTAGATGGAGCGGGAGGGGAAGAGACCCAGTACTTC. It specifies CASSLDGAGGEETQYF.

The chain links TRBV30 to TRBJ2-7; 8 bases match TRBD2. The junction had 13 bases not matched to a gene; V was cut back by 2 bases and J by 7 bases. The CDR3 is 15 amino acids. CDR1 is GTSNPN, CDR2 SVGIG, per germline (reference sequence). CDR3 sequence reads: CAWSIWTSPSGEQYF. Here the CDR3 DNA reads TGTGCCTGGAGTATCTGGACTAGCCCTTCGGGGGAGCAGTACTTC. Drawing the rest from reference TRBV30 and TRBJ2-7, the complete variable domain is SQTIHQWPATLVQPVGSPLSLECTVEGTSNPNLYWYRQAAGRGLQLLFYSVGIGQISSEVPQNLSASRPQDRQFILSSKKLLLSDSGFYLCAWSIWTSPSGEQYFGPGTRLTVT.

The CDR3 DNA is TGCGCCAGCAGTGATCGGGTCCTCAGCTCTGGAAACACCATATATTTT. This gives the protein CASSDRVLSSGNTIYF. The chain uses TRBV10-1 and TRBJ1-3, with unresolved D. This CDR3 is built from 16 residues. Trimming shortened V by 3 bases and J by 0 bases, and 12 bases separated the two germline ends. The germline V gene has CDR1 WNHNN and CDR2 SYGVQD (reference sequence).

V gene TRBV10-3 combines with J gene TRBJ1-1; TRBD1 matches 7 bases. Losses at the gene ends were 0 bases for V and 7 bases for J; bases not matched to a gene: 5. The CDR3 consists of 14 residues. Looked up from germline, CDR1 is ENHRY and CDR2 is SYGVKD. CDR3 amino acids: CAISESSQGSEAFF. CDR3 nucleotides: TGTGCCATCAGTGAGTCATCACAGGGGAGTGAAGCTTTCTTT.

This clone was observed a handful of times. CDR3 residues: CASSFGQGKRVYNSPLHF. Here the CDR3 DNA reads TGTGCCAGCAGTTTCGGACAGGGGAAAAGGGTGTACAATTCACCCCTCCACTTT. V is TRBV28 and J is TRBJ1-6, with TRBD1 identical over 9 bases. Trimming took 3 bases from V and 7 from J; bases not matched to a gene: 13. CDR1 is MDHEN and CDR2 is SYDVKM in the germline V gene. The CDR3 runs 18 residues.

A single count supports this clone. The chain couples TRBV28 to TRBJ1-5; 7 bases are shared with TRBD1. The germline V gene has CDR1 MDHEN and CDR2 SYDVKM. V lost 3 bases to trimming and J lost 6 bases; unmatched junction nucleotides: 11. The CDR3 sequence is 16 residues long. The CDR3 is CASSFYAGGSGQPQHF. The DNA of the CDR3 is TGTGCCAGCAGTTTTTATGCAGGGGGTTCTGGTCAGCCCCAGCATTTT.

CDR3 loop: CASSFNRGPLVNTEAFF. CDR3 nucleotide sequence: TGTGCCAGCAGCTTTAACAGGGGGCCCCTCGTGAACACTGAAGCTTTCTTT. V and J are TRBV5-8 and TRBJ1-1; 9 bases agree with TRBD1. The germline V gene has CDR1 SGHTS and CDR2 YDEGEE. Trimming at V came to 2 bases and at J to 0 bases, leaving 8 bases not matched to a gene. The CDR3 is 17 residues long. Full variable domain (outside the CDR3, taken from reference TRBV5-8 and TRBJ1-1): EAGVTQSPTHLIKTRGQQATLRCSPISGHTSVYWYQQALGLGLQFLLWYDEGEERNRGNFPPRFSGRQFPNYSSELNVNALELEDSALYLCASSFNRGPLVNTEAFFGQGTRLTVV.

The chain joins TRBV9 to TRBJ1-1; a possible D gene is TRBD1 (6 bases). From germline, CDR1 is SGDLS and CDR2 YYNGEE. The V gene lost 0 bases and the J gene lost 10 bases, with 16 bases spanning the gap. The CDR3 is made up of 14 amino acids. The CDR3 is CASSVDGTGRGAFF. For the CDR3, the DNA is TGTGCCAGCAGCGTAGATGGTACAGGGAGGGGAGCTTTCTTT.

This clone was seen ten or more times. The chain links TRBV7-2 to TRBJ1-6, with TRBD1 matching over 7 bases. Germline lookup yields CDR1 SGHTA and CDR2 FQGNSA. J gave up 6 bases and V 1 base, and 6 bases lay outside the gene matches. This CDR3 is 16 amino acids long. This CDR3 reads CASSLDRPGGNSPLHF. CDR3 DNA sequence: TGTGCCAGCAGCTTAGATCGCCCAGGGGGTAATTCACCCCTCCACTTT.

The chain joins TRBV27 to TRBJ1-2, with 9 nucleotides matching TRBD1. The V gene's germline CDR1 is MNHEY and CDR2 SMNVEV (reference sequence). CDR3 length equals 15 residues. Trimming took 6 bases from V and 3 from J; bases not matched to a gene: 8. CDR3 amino acids: CASRTTGGADYGYTF. The CDR3 DNA reads TGTGCCAGCAGAACCACAGGGGGCGCAGACTATGGCTACACCTTC.

The chain joins TRBV5-8 to TRBJ2-7; a weak D match, TRBD1 (5 bases). The germline gives CDR1 SGHTS, CDR2 YDEGEE. The CDR3 totals 12 residues. Trimming took 4 bases from V and 8 from J, leaving 13 bases between them. CDR3 sequence reads: CASSITGSKQYV. CDR3 sequence (DNA): TGTGCCAGCAGCATTACAGGTTCTAAGCAGTACGTC.

The CDR3 spells CASSGRQGDLYGYTF. DNA for the CDR3: TGTGCCAGCAGCGGCCGACAGGGAGACCTCTATGGCTACACCTTC. The J gene is TRBJ1-2, the V gene TRBV5-4; 7 bases map to TRBD1. The CDR3 is 15 amino acids. Germline V gene sequence: CDR1 SGHNT, CDR2 YYREEE (reference sequence). J lost 4 bases, V lost 4 bases, and 10 bases had no gene match.

V and J are TRBV5-6 and TRBJ1-6, with D possibly being TRBD1 (6 bases). Germline V lookup: CDR1 SGHDT, CDR2 YYEEEE. This CDR3 has 16 amino acids. Trimming took off 2 bases at V and 6 bases at J, with 15 bases between the two ends. The CDR3 is CASSLGGALVNSPLHF. The CDR3 bases are TGTGCCAGCAGCTTAGGGGGGGCCCTCGTTAATTCACCCCTCCACTTT.

The sample holds a few counts of this clone. V gene TRBV6-5 combines with J gene TRBJ2-1; 11 nucleotides agree with TRBD2. The CDR3 has 13 amino acids. The germline gives CDR1 MNHEY, CDR2 SVGAGI. Unmatched junction bases numbered 2, after V lost 6 bases and J lost 7 bases. The CDR3 coding sequence is TGTGCCAGCAGGCCTAGCGGGGGGAATGAGCAGTTCTTC. It encodes CASRPSGGNEQFF.

The rearrangement links TRBV4-3 to TRBJ2-7; 13 nucleotides line up with TRBD2. Germline values: CDR1 LGHNA, CDR2 YSLEER. Trimming removed 7 bases from V and 4 bases from J; junction bases left unmatched: 7. The CDR3 is 15 residues long. CDR3 loop: CASNRGLAGEYEQYF. The CDR3 nucleotides read TGCGCCAGCAACCGCGGACTAGCGGGGGAGTACGAGCAGTACTTC.

This clone was picked up one time. The genes are TRBV7-3 and TRBJ2-3, with 8 positions matching TRBD2. The junction had 8 bases not matched to a gene; V was cut back by 5 bases and J by 4 bases. CDR1 is SGHTA and CDR2 is FQGTGA in the germline V gene. CDR3 length: 15 residues. In DNA form, the CDR3 reads TGTGCCAGCAGCCAGACTAGCGCCCCTTCAGATACGCAGTATTTT. Its protein product is CASSQTSAPSDTQYF. Full variable domain (missing parts from reference TRBV7-3 and TRBJ2-3): GAGVSQTPSNKVTEKGKYVELRCDPISGHTALYWYRQSLGQGPEFLIYFQGTGAADDSGLPNDRFFAVRPEGSVSTLKIQRTERGDSAVYLCASSQTSAPSDTQYFGPGTRLTVL.

The CDR3 DNA follows: TGTGCCAGCAGTTCCCGGACAGGGTTTCCTGGTGAGGAGTACTTC. Protein product: CASSSRTGFPGEEYF. The V gene is TRBV6-2 or TRBV6-3, the J gene TRBJ2-7; 8 positions agree with TRBD1. CDR3 size: 15 residues. Unmatched junction bases numbered 16, after V lost 4 bases and J lost 11 bases. Germline V gene lookup returns CDR1 MNHEY and CDR2 SVGEGT.

CDR3 sequence: CASKLLGSTEAFF. The CDR3, as DNA: TGTGCCAGCAAACTCTTAGGGAGCACTGAAGCTTTCTTT. The chain recombines TRBV19 with TRBJ1-1; D call uncertain. V shed 9 bases and J shed 4 bases, with 15 bases lying between them. This CDR3 is 13 amino acids long. From germline, CDR1 is LNHDA and CDR2 SQIVND (reference sequence).

This clone was seen a single time. This chain connects TRBV7-2 to TRBJ2-1; TRBD2 agrees at 11 bases. V was clipped by 4 bases and J by 5 bases; unmatched bases: 10. The CDR3 runs to 17 residues. The germline V gene encodes CDR1 SGHTA and CDR2 FQGNSA. CDR3 amino acids: CASSSPRLAGKNNEQFF. Written as DNA, the CDR3 is TGTGCCAGCAGCTCCCCCAGACTAGCGGGGAAAAACAATGAGCAGTTCTTC.

In DNA form, the CDR3 reads TGTGCCAGCAGCGTAGTAGGTAGCGGGTGGAACACCGGGGAGCTGTTTTTT. Translated: CASSVVGSGWNTGELFF. V and J are TRBV9 and TRBJ2-2, with 7 bases identical to TRBD2. The germline V gene has CDR1 SGDLS and CDR2 YYNGEE. This CDR3 has 17 residues. Trimming at V came to 0 bases and at J to 1 base, leaving 6 bases not matched to a gene.

The genes are TRBV6-2 or TRBV6-3 and TRBJ1-1; tentative D call: TRBD1 (6 bases). Germline values: CDR1 MNHEY, CDR2 SVGEGT. V lost 6 bases, J lost 4 bases, and 12 bases lay in between. CDR3 length: 13 residues. The CDR3 loop reads CASSQQGITEAFF. The CDR3 DNA sequence: TGTGCCAGCAGCCAACAGGGTATCACTGAAGCTTTCTTT.

V gene TRBV6-2 or TRBV6-3 combines with J gene TRBJ2-7; D perhaps matches TRBD1 (5 bases). The V end lost 2 bases, the J end lost 2 bases, and 13 bases lay between the germline ends. The CDR3 extends over 15 amino acids. CDR1 is MNHEY, CDR2 SVGEGT, per germline. CDR3 sequence (DNA): TGTGCCAGCAGTTACGAGCAGGGCGGACCCTACGAGCAGTACGTC. This encodes CASSYEQGGPYEQYV.

The CDR3: CASSQDSGFNQPQHF. The CDR3 region has the DNA TGCGCCAGCAGCCAAGATTCGGGGTTCAATCAGCCCCAGCATTTT. The chain couples TRBV4-3 to TRBJ1-5; D is unresolved. CDR1 is LGHNA and CDR2 is YSLEER in the germline V gene. The V end was cut by 0 bases, the J end by 3 bases, with 9 bases between. This CDR3 has 15 residues.

This clone has just one count. The rearrangement uses TRBV5-1 and TRBJ1-2; possible D gene TRBD1, 6 bases. The CDR3 is 14 amino acids. Per germline, CDR1 SGHRS and CDR2 YFSETQ. The germline V and J ends were trimmed by 0 bases and 7 bases, with 13 bases remaining between them. The CDR3 reads CASSLEQGVRGYTF. Here the CDR3 DNA reads TGCGCCAGCAGCTTGGAACAGGGAGTTCGTGGCTACACCTTC. Variable domain in full (rest from reference TRBV5-1 and TRBJ1-2): KAGVTQTPRYLIKTRGQQVTLSCSPISGHRSVSWYQQTPGQGLQFLFEYFSETQRNKGNFPGRFSGRQFSNSRSEMNVSTLELGDSALYLCASSLEQGVRGYTFGSGTRLTVV.

V gene TRBV6-4 combines with J gene TRBJ2-3, with 10 positions matching TRBD2. This CDR3 is built from 15 residues. V was pared by 2 bases and J by 4 bases, with 3 bases of the junction left unmatched. Per the germline V gene, CDR1 is MRHNA and CDR2 is SNTAGT. The CDR3 DNA reads TGTGCCAGCAGTGACGGGACTAGCGTAGCAGATACGCAGTATTTT. This sequence encodes CASSDGTSVADTQYF.

In this sample, this clone turned up once. The chain recombines TRBV23-1 with TRBJ1-2, with no clear D. TRBV23-1 is an open reading frame, and its role is uncertain. The CDR3 contains 14 residues. V gave up 0 bases and J gave up 4 bases, with 9 bases separating them. The CDR3 loop reads CASSQSRSRYGYTF. The CDR3 DNA reads TGCGCCAGCAGTCAATCGAGGTCGCGCTATGGCTACACCTTC.

The V and J genes are TRBV5-1 and TRBJ1-6; D might be TRBD1 (5 bases). This CDR3 has 15 residues. The germline CDR1 and CDR2 sequences are SGHRS and YFSETQ. The V end lost 5 bases, the J end lost 7 bases, and 16 bases lay between the germline ends. Here the CDR3 reads CASSLLGGDNSPLHF. The DNA for the CDR3 is TGCGCCAGCAGTTTACTAGGAGGGGACAATTCACCCCTCCACTTT.

In this sample, this clone turned up a few times. The J gene is TRBJ1-2, the V gene TRBV30; D might be TRBD1 (6 bases). V was pared by 5 bases and J by 7 bases, with 14 bases between. The germline CDR1 and CDR2 sequences are GTSNPN and SVGIG (reference sequence). The CDR3 runs 12 residues. CDR3 in DNA: TGTGCCTGGGGTCGCGGGGGCTCTGGCTACACCTTC. It codes for CAWGRGGSGYTF.

The genes are TRBV6-5 and TRBJ1-1, with TRBD1 as a possible D gene (5 bases). CDR1 and CDR2 (germline): MNHEY, SVGAGI. This CDR3 is built from 13 residues. Trimming removed 6 bases at V and 4 bases at J, with 12 bases between. CDR3 residues: CASSLLGGTEAFF. The CDR3 DNA is TGTGCCAGCAGCCTCCTGGGGGGCACTGAAGCTTTCTTT.

This clone appeared a few times. The chain uses TRBV6-5 and TRBJ1-1; TRBD1 aligns across 9 bases. The CDR3 length is 14 residues. V shed 5 bases and J 6 bases; nucleotides not matched to a gene: 7. Germline assignment: CDR1 MNHEY and CDR2 SVGAGI. CDR3 sequence reads: CASSPWTGDAEAFF. The CDR3 DNA reads TGTGCCAGCAGTCCATGGACAGGGGACGCTGAAGCTTTCTTT.

The chain is built from TRBV5-6 and TRBJ1-1; no definite D call. CDR3 length equals 14 residues. Germline lookup yields CDR1 SGHDT and CDR2 YYEEEE. The germline V and J ends were trimmed by 0 bases and 4 bases, with 10 bases remaining between them. The CDR3: CASSLAGESTEAFF. Here the CDR3 DNA reads TGTGCCAGCAGCTTGGCGGGAGAATCCACTGAAGCTTTCTTT.